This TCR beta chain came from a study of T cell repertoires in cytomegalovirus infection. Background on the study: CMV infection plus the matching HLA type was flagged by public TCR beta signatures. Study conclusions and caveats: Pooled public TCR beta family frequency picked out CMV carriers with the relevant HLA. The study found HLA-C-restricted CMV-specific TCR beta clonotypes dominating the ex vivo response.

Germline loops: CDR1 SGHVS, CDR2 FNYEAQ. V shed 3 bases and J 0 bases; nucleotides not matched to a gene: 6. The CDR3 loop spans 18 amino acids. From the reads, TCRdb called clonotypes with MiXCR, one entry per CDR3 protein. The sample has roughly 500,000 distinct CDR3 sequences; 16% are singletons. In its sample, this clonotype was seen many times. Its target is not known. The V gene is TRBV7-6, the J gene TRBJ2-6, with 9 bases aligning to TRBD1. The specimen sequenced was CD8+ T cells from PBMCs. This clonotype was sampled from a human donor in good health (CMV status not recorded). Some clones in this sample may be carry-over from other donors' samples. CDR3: CASSFRTGAYSGANVLTF. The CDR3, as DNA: TGTGCCAGCAGCTTCAGGACAGGGGCCTACTCTGGGGCCAACGTCCTGACTTTC.